One sample yielded the 11 T cell receptor beta chains listed below, sequenced in a study of blood T cell repertoires in COVID-19. Some clones are missing from TCRdb's copy, which holds only in-frame ones; the method was immunoSEQ multiplex PCR. The table has 200,000 or so clones, about 87% seen once; the top ten hold 3%. Sample: peripheral blood. These receptors were taken from a man in his sixties with acute or convalescent COVID-19.

The V gene is TRBV24-1, the J gene TRBJ2-1, with 10 positions matching TRBD2. Germline V gives CDR1 KGHDR, CDR2 SFDVKD. Trimming removed 5 bases from V and 7 bases from J; junction bases left unmatched: 4. The CDR3 totals 14 residues. The CDR3 DNA is TGTGCCACCAGTGCGGGACTAGCGAGTAATGAGCAGTTCTTC. It translates to CATSAGLASNEQFF.

The rearrangement joins TRBV2 to TRBJ1-5; 9 bases map to TRBD1. V was pared by 5 bases and J by 12 bases, with 8 bases of the junction left unmatched. CDR1 is SNHLY, CDR2 FYNNEI, per germline. The CDR3 length is 13 residues. The chain's CDR3 is CASSRTGDERQHF. CDR3 sequence (DNA): TGTGCCAGCAGTAGGACAGGGGACGAGCGCCAGCATTTT.

V gene TRBV6-5 combines with J gene TRBJ2-3; no firm D call. CDR3 length: 15 amino acids. V lost 0 bases and J lost 1, with 8 bases in between. Germline CDR1 is MNHEY and CDR2 is SVGAGI. Here the CDR3 DNA reads TGTGCCAGCAGTTACTCTCGCGGCCGCACAGATACGCAGTATTTT. As protein: CASSYSRGRTDTQYF.

The gene calls are TRBV29-1 and TRBJ1-5, with D tentatively TRBD1 (6 bases). V dropped 6 bases and J dropped 2 bases, with 17 bases sitting between them. The CDR3 totals 15 residues. Germline V gives CDR1 SQVTM, CDR2 ANQGSEA. Here the CDR3 reads CSVRETGFGNQPQHF. In nucleotides, the CDR3 is TGCAGCGTCAGAGAAACAGGGTTTGGCAATCAGCCCCAGCATTTT.

J is TRBJ1-6 and V is TRBV5-1, with D uncertain. V was clipped by 0 bases and J by 7 bases, with 11 bases between them. The CDR3 runs to 15 residues. Germline values: CDR1 SGHRS, CDR2 YFSETQ. Here the CDR3 reads CASSLVGRVNSPLHF. The CDR3 bases are TGCGCCAGCAGCTTGGTAGGGAGGGTCAATTCACCCCTCCACTTT.

The chain has TRBV24-1 and TRBJ1-5; no clear D gene. The CDR3 extends over 14 amino acids. The ends were cut back, 3 bases at V and 1 base at J, with 6 bases in the middle. CDR1 is KGHDR, CDR2 SFDVKD, per germline. CDR3 in amino acids: CATSDPRSNQPQHF. Here the CDR3 DNA reads TGTGCCACCAGTGATCCGCGGAGCAATCAGCCCCAGCATTTT.

This clone has a single count. The V gene is TRBV2, the J gene TRBJ2-4, with 7 positions matching TRBD2. The CDR3 is made up of 15 amino acids. Germline loops: CDR1 SNHLY, CDR2 FYNNEI. The V segment lost 6 bases and the J segment 5 bases; nucleotides outside the gene matches: 10. CDR3 sequence (DNA): TGTGCCAGCAGGCGACGACGGGGAGGGGAAAACATTCAGTACTTC. Its protein is CASRRRRGGENIQYF.

The gene calls are TRBV5-1 and TRBJ2-1; the match to TRBD1 covers 10 bases. Germline V gives CDR1 SGHRS, CDR2 YFSETQ. Trimming took 3 bases from V and 4 from J; bases not matched to a gene: 7. The CDR3 runs to 16 residues. In DNA form, the CDR3 reads TGCGCCAGCAGCTCGACAACGGGACAGGGGTACAATGAGCAGTTCTTC. This encodes CASSSTTGQGYNEQFF. Based on the CDR3 plus reference TRBV5-1 and TRBJ2-1, the full variable domain is KAGVTQTPRYLIKTRGQQVTLSCSPISGHRSVSWYQQTPGQGLQFLFEYFSETQRNKGNFPGRFSGRQFSNSRSEMNVSTLELGDSALYLCASSSTTGQGYNEQFFGPGTRLTVL.

J is TRBJ2-3 and V is TRBV28; 7 bases are shared with TRBD2. Trimming at V came to 6 bases and at J to 4 bases, leaving 10 bases not matched to a gene. The CDR3 is made up of 15 amino acids. Per the germline V gene, CDR1 is MDHEN and CDR2 is SYDVKM. The CDR3 DNA reads TGTGCCAGCAGCCCCTTGAGCGGGGAGGCAGATACGCAGTATTTT. Amino acid sequence: CASSPLSGEADTQYF.

V gene TRBV6-5 combines with J gene TRBJ2-1, with 14 bases fitting TRBD2. The trim removed 6 bases at V and 13 bases at J, leaving 5 bases unmatched. CDR1 and CDR2 from the germline V gene are MNHEY and SVGAGI. The CDR3 is made up of 13 amino acids. CDR3 loop: CASRKGLAGGQFF. The CDR3 nucleotides are TGTGCCAGCAGAAAAGGACTAGCGGGGGGTCAGTTCTTC.

The sample holds one count of this clone. The chain carries TRBV7-8 and TRBJ2-2; D is perhaps TRBD1 (6 bases). V was clipped by 0 bases and J by 4 bases, with 9 bases between them. The germline V gene encodes CDR1 SGHVS and CDR2 FQNEAQ. The CDR3 sequence is 15 residues long. The CDR3 DNA is TGTGCCAGCAGCTTAGCCAGGGGAAGCACCGGGGAGCTGTTTTTT. It translates to CASSLARGSTGELFF.